The clone carrying this T cell receptor (beta chain) has a count of ten or more. The target antigen is unknown. Time point specified: sample taken at primary tumor resection. Unsorted tumor, nontumor lung tissue or cryopreserved PBMC supplied the whole RNA. This record belongs to a study of spatial heterogeneity in lung cancer. Study as a whole: The average count in raw reads for each unique TCR and UMI combination exceeded 8.5 appearances. Study-wide results and caveats: There were more appearances of ubiquitous expanded tumor TCRs in blood at resection than at follow-up.

V lost 8 bases and J lost 0; bases outside the gene matches: 5. This CDR3 has 14 residues. Each TCR cDNA molecule carried a unique molecular identifier. TCRdb itself ran the 5' RACE reads through MiXCR, one entry per CDR3 protein. The sample holds about 48,000 distinct CDR3 sequences, 5.3% seen once. This TCR was recovered from a male donor with early-stage non-small cell lung cancer. V gene TRBV12-3 or TRBV12-4 combines with J gene TRBJ2-7; 9 bases fit TRBD2. The material was PBMCs, obtained at surgery. The CDR3, as DNA: TGTGCCAGCCGGGCTAGCGGGATCTCCTACGAGCAGTACTTC. As protein: CASRASGISYEQYF.